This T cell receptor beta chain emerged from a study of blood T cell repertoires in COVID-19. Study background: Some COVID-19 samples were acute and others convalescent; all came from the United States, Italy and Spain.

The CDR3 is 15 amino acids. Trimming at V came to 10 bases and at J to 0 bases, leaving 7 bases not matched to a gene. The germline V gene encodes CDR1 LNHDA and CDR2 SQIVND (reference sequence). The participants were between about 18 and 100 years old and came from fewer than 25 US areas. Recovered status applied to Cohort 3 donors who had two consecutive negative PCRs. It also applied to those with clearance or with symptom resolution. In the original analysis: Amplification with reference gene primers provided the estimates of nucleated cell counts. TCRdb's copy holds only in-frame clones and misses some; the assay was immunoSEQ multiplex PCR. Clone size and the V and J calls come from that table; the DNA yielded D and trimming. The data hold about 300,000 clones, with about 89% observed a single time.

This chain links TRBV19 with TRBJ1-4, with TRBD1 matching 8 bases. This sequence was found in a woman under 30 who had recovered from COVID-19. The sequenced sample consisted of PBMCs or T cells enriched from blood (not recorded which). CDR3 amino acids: CATATGVATNEKLFF. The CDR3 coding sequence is TGTGCCACTGCGACAGGGGTTGCAACTAATGAAAAACTGTTTTTT.